This TCR beta chain was captured by sequencing in a study of cytomegalovirus exposure and HLA in healthy donors. Study at large: In terms of ancestry, the Caucasian-associated cluster contained 80% to 90% of the approximately 380 genotyped donors.

V dropped 2 bases and J dropped 3; count of bases not matched to a gene: 5. Germline V lookup: CDR1 MNHEY, CDR2 SVGAGI. The length of the CDR3 is 15 residues. Of note for this clone: The antigen is not known.

The PCR had 60 Vbeta and 13 Jbeta primers. The repertoire was sequenced with immunoSEQ multiplex PCR; TCRdb's copy has only in-frame clones and lacks some. The profile shows 35,000 to 45,000 clones, around 82% of them singletons. Study-level points and caveats: The Asian-associated ancestry cluster reportedly had fewer N-insertions than the approximately 630-donor mean in a later analysis. A missense DCLRE1C variant was associated with V- and J-gene trimming of TCR beta chains in a later analysis, and an independent cohort replicated the association. Researchers left out some V segments, among them TRBV6-2 and TRBV6-3, as indistinguishable.

This sequence joins TRBV6-5 and TRBJ2-7, with 9 positions matching TRBD1. The sequencing sample was made of PBMCs. This TCR was sampled from a woman aged 18-35 years in good health and CMV-seropositive. The CDR3 region is CASSYPSTGGYEQYF. In nucleotides, the CDR3 is TGTGCCAGCAGTTACCCCTCGACAGGGGGCTACGAGCAGTACTTC.